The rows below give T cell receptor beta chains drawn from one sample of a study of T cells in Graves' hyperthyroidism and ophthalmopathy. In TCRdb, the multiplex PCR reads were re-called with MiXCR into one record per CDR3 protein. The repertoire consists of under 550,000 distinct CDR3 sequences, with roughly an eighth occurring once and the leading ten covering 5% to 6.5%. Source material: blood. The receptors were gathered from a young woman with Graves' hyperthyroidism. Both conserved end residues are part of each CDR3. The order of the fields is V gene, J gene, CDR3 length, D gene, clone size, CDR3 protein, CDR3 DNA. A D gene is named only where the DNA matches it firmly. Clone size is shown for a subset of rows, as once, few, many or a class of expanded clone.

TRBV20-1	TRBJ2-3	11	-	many	CSAKLSDTQYF	TGCAGTGCTAAGCTGTCAGATACGCAGTATTTT
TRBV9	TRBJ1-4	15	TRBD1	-	CASSVAGTEREKLFF	TGTGCCAGCAGCGTGGCCGGGACAGAAAGAGAAAAACTGTTTTTT
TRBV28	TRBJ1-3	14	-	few	CASSQGSSGNTIYF	TGTGCCAGCAGTCAGGGGAGCTCTGGAAACACCATATATTTT
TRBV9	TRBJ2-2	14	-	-	CASSVQEGTGELFF	TGTGCCAGCAGCGTACAAGAGGGCACCGGGGAGCTGTTTTTT
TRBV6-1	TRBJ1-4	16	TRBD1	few	CASSEDSGQGSEKLFF	TGTGCCAGCAGTGAAGACTCGGGACAGGGGAGTGAAAAACTGTTTTTT
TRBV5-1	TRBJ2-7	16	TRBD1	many	CASSRGGRQGLSEQYF	TGCGCCAGCAGCAGAGGAGGTCGACAGGGGCTGTCCGAGCAGTACTTC
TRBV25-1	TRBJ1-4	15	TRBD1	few	CASSETGAENEKLFF	TGTGCCAGCAGTGAAACAGGGGCAGAGAATGAAAAACTGTTTTTT
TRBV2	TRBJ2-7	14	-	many	CASSPGSPIYEQYF	TGTGCCAGCAGCCCAGGGTCCCCGATCTACGAGCAGTACTTC
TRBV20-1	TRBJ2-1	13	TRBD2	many	CSARPSGRNEQFF	TGCAGTGCTAGGCCTAGCGGGAGAAATGAGCAGTTCTTC
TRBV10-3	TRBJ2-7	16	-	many	CAISDGQRGGPYEQYF	TGTGCCATCAGTGATGGTCAAAGAGGGGGACCCTACGAGCAGTACTTC
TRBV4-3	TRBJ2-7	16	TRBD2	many	CASSQDGGLAGYEQYF	TGCGCCAGCAGCCAAGATGGGGGACTAGCGGGGTACGAGCAGTACTTC
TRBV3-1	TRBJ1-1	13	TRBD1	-	CASSHRGLPEAFF	TGTGCCAGCAGCCACAGGGGGCTTCCTGAAGCTTTCTTT
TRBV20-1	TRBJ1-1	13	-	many	CSNFLQGNTEAFF	TGCAGTAATTTTTTACAAGGGAACACTGAAGCTTTCTTT